One and the same sample provided the 14 T cell receptor beta chains below, sequenced in a study of cytomegalovirus exposure and HLA in healthy donors. Profiled with immunoSEQ multiplex PCR; TCRdb holds only in-frame clones, not every one. The table lists approximately 58,000 clones, roughly nine tenths of them singletons. The material sequenced was PBMCs. Source of these receptors: a woman in her 30s in good health and CMV-seronegative.

The CDR3 region has the DNA TGCGCCAGCAGCCCCGCGGTTCAAGAGACCCAGTACTTC. Its protein product is CASSPAVQETQYF. The V call is TRBV5-1, the J call TRBJ2-5, with unresolved D. Looked up from germline, CDR1 is SGHRS and CDR2 is YFSETQ. CDR3 length equals 13 residues. Trimming stripped 4 bases from V and 2 bases from J, with 9 bases between.

The chain is built from TRBV7-9 and TRBJ2-5; 15 nucleotides match TRBD2. The CDR3 has 16 residues. The V gene's germline CDR1 is SEHNR and CDR2 FQNEAQ (reference sequence). V lost 5 bases to trimming and J lost 5 bases; unmatched junction nucleotides: 6. The CDR3 spells CASSPKGLAGGETQYF. CDR3 DNA sequence: TGTGCCAGCAGCCCCAAGGGACTAGCGGGAGGCGAGACCCAGTACTTC.

This clone was seen a single time. The V call is TRBV27, the J call TRBJ2-3, with 8 bases matching TRBD2. Germline CDR1 reads MNHEY; CDR2 reads SMNVEV (reference sequence). This CDR3 region has 17 residues. V lost 2 bases and J lost 8; bases outside the gene matches: 15. The CDR3 sequence is CASSLLGGRTHWGTQYF. As DNA, the CDR3 is TGTGCCAGCAGTTTACTTGGCGGGAGGACTCACTGGGGTACGCAGTATTTT.

The chain joins TRBV6-1 to TRBJ2-2; TRBD2 might be the D (6 bases). The ends were cut back, 8 bases at V and 2 bases at J, with 18 bases in the middle. CDR3 length: 16 residues. CDR1 is MNHNS and CDR2 is SASEGT in the germline V gene. In DNA form, the CDR3 reads TGTGCCAGCGGTGCACTAGGGAGGACTAACACCGGGGAGCTGTTTTTT. It codes for CASGALGRTNTGELFF.

The rearrangement links TRBV13 to TRBJ2-5; 12 bases line up with TRBD2. The J segment lost 1 base and the V segment lost 5 bases, leaving 5 bases of the junction unmatched. The CDR3 consists of 16 residues. The germline V gene encodes CDR1 PRHDT and CDR2 FYEKMQ (reference sequence). CDR3 nucleotide sequence: TGTGCCAGCAGCCGAGGACTAGCGGGGAGCCAAGAGACCCAGTACTTC. It codes for CASSRGLAGSQETQYF.

The chain couples TRBV14 to TRBJ2-1; TRBD2 matches 7 bases. Germline lookup yields CDR1 SGHDN and CDR2 FVKESK. The trim removed 0 bases at V and 6 bases at J, leaving 5 bases unmatched. The CDR3 has 15 residues. The CDR3 sequence: CASSQDRGLVNEQFF. The DNA of the CDR3 is TGTGCCAGCAGCCAAGATAGAGGACTAGTCAATGAGCAGTTCTTC.

The chain has TRBV9 and TRBJ2-5; 8 positions agree with TRBD2. This CDR3 spans 15 amino acids. Losses at the gene ends were 4 bases for V and 4 bases for J; bases not matched to a gene: 9. Germline V CDR1 and CDR2: SGDLS, YYNGEE. The CDR3 is CASSISGTGGETQYF. CDR3 nucleotide sequence: TGTGCCAGCAGCATTAGCGGGACCGGGGGAGAGACCCAGTACTTC.

This chain links TRBV27 with TRBJ2-1; D possibly corresponds to TRBD2 (6 bases). V lost 4 bases, J lost 1 base, and 11 bases lay in between. Looked up from germline, CDR1 is MNHEY and CDR2 is SMNVEV (reference sequence). This CDR3 spans 15 amino acids. CDR3 bases: TGTGCCAGCAGTTCCTTAGCGGTTTCCTACAATGAGCAGTTCTTC. This encodes CASSSLAVSYNEQFF.

The gene calls are TRBV11-2 and TRBJ2-2; 8 bases are shared with TRBD1. Germline lookup yields CDR1 SGHAT and CDR2 FQNNGV. There are 15 residues in the CDR3. V gave up 4 bases and J gave up 5 bases; unmatched junction bases: 6. In DNA, the CDR3 is TGTGCCAGCAGCTCCACAGGGGGATGGACCGGGGAGCTGTTTTTT. Protein product: CASSSTGGWTGELFF. Full variable domain (outside the CDR3, taken from reference TRBV11-2 and TRBJ2-2): EAGVAQSPRYKIIEKRQSVAFWCNPISGHATLYWYQQILGQGPKLLIQFQNNGVVDDSQLPKDRFSAERLKGVDSTLKIQPAKLEDSAVYLCASSSTGGWTGELFFGEGSRLTVL.

This clone was seen a few times. The chain combines TRBV7-2 with TRBJ2-1; D possibly corresponds to TRBD2 (6 bases). Germline CDR1 SGHTA, CDR2 FQGNSA. This CDR3 spans 16 amino acids. V dropped 6 bases and J dropped 1 base, with 16 bases sitting between them. The CDR3 sequence is CASSSGVALSYNEQFF. The CDR3, as DNA: TGTGCCAGCAGTTCGGGGGTAGCTTTGTCCTACAATGAGCAGTTCTTC. The complete variable domain, with remaining parts taken from reference TRBV7-2 and TRBJ2-1, reads GAGVSQSPSNKVTEKGKDVELRCDPISGHTALYWYRQSLGQGLEFLIYFQGNSAPDKSGLPSDRFSAERTGGSVSTLTIQRTQQEDSAVYLCASSSGVALSYNEQFFGPGTRLTVL.

The chain joins TRBV6-1 to TRBJ2-1; D gene ambiguous. The germline gives CDR1 MNHNS, CDR2 SASEGT. The CDR3 has 11 residues. V was cut by 7 bases and J by 8 bases, with 9 bases left in between. The CDR3 loop reads CASTFIDEQFF. CDR3 nucleotide sequence: TGTGCCAGCACCTTCATAGATGAGCAGTTCTTC.

The chain is built from TRBV29-1 and TRBJ1-2; D gene ambiguous. The CDR3 is 13 amino acids. Per the germline V gene, CDR1 is SQVTM and CDR2 is ANQGSEA. The V end was cut by 4 bases, the J end by 4 bases, with 13 bases between. The CDR3 DNA reads as TGCAGCGTTGCTGATAGAGGGAGCTATGGCTACACCTTC. This encodes CSVADRGSYGYTF.

This rearrangement joins TRBV30 to TRBJ1-5; no clear D gene. The V gene lost 1 base and the J gene lost 6 bases, with 16 bases spanning the gap. The CDR3 consists of 15 residues. In germline, CDR1 is GTSNPN, CDR2 SVGIG (reference sequence). The CDR3 loop reads CAWSGSSLEGQPQHF. CDR3 in DNA: TGTGCCTGGAGTGGGTCCTCCCTAGAAGGTCAGCCCCAGCATTTT.

This rearrangement joins TRBV9 to TRBJ1-5; tentatively, D is TRBD1 (5 bases). The CDR3 has 13 residues. Looked up from germline, CDR1 is SGDLS and CDR2 is YYNGEE. Trimming cost V 4 bases and J 9 bases, with 14 bases left between them. CDR3 loop: CASSPGVNGPQHF. CDR3 bases: TGTGCCAGCAGCCCGGGGGTCAATGGGCCCCAGCATTTT.